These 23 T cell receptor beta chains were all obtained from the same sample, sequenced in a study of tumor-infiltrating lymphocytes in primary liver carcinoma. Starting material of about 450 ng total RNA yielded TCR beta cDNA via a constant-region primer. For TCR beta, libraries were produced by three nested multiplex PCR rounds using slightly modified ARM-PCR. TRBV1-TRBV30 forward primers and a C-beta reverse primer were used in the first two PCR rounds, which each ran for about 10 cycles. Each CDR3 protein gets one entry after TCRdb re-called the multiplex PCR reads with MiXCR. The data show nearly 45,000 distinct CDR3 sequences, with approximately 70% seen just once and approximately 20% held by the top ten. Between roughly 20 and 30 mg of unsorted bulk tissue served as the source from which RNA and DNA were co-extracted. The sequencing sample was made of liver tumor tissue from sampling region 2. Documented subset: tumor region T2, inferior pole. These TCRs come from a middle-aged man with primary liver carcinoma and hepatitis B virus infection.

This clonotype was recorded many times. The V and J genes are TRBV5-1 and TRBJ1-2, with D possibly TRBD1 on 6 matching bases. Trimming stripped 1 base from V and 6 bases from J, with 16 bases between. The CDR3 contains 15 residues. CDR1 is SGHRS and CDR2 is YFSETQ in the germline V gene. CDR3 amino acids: CASSLLPTGKDGYTF. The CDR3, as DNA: TGCGCCAGCAGCTTGTTACCTACAGGGAAAGATGGCTACACCTTC.

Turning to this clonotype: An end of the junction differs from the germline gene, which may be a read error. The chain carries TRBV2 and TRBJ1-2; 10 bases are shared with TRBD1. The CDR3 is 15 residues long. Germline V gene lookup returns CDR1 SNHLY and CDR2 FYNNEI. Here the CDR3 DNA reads TGTACCAGCAGCCGGGACAGGGGTTACGGTTCTGGCTACACCTTC. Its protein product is CTSSRDRGYGSGYTF.

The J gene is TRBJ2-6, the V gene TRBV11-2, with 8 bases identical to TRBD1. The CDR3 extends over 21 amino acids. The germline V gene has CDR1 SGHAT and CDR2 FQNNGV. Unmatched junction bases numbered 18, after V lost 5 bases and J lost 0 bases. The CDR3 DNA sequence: TGTGCCAGCAGCAAGGAGGGAGACAGGGGCATTTCCCCCTCTGGGGCCAACGTCCTGACTTTC. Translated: CASSKEGDRGISPSGANVLTF.

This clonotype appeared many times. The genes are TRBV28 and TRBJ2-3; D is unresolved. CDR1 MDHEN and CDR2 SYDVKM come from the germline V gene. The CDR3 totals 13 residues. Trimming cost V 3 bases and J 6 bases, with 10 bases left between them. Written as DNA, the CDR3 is TGTGCCAGCAGTTTGTCCCTGACCGATACGCAGTATTTT. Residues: CASSLSLTDTQYF.

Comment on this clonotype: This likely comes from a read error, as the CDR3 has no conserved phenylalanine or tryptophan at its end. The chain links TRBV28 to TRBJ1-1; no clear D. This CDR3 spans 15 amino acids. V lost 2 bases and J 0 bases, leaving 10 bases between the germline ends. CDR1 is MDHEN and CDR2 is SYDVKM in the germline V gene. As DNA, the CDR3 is TGTGCCAGCAGTTTACCGAGGCAGATGAACACTGAAGCTTTCCTT. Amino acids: CASSLPRQMNTEAFL.

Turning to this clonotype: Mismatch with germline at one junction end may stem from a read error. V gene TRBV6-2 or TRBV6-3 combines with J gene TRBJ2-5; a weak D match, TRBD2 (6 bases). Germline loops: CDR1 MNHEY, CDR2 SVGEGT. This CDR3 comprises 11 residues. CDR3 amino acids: CTRSSGETQYF. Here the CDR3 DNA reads TGTACCCGCAGCTCGGGGGAGACTCAGTACTTC.

The chain's CDR3 is CAGNQAWGGSYEQYF. The CDR3 DNA follows: TGTGCCGGCAACCAAGCATGGGGCGGATCCTACGAGCAGTACTTC. This rearrangement joins TRBV4-2 to TRBJ2-7; possible D gene TRBD1, 5 bases. Germline values: CDR1 LGHNA, CDR2 YNFKEQ. There are 15 residues in the CDR3. The V and J ends lost 11 bases and 1 base respectively, with 21 bases between them.

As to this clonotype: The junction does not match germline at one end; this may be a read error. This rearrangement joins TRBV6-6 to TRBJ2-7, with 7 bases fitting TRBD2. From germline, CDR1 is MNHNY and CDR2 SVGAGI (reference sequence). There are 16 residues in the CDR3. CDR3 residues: CAGSHRVGGPTYEQYF. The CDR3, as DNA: TGTGCCGGCAGTCACCGAGTGGGAGGGCCTACCTACGAGCAGTACTTC.

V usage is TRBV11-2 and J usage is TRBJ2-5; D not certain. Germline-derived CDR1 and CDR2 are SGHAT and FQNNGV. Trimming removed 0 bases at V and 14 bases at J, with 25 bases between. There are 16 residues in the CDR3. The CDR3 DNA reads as TGTGCCAGCAGCTTAGAGCCGGGTAACCTCGAAGAGACCCGATACTTC. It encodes CASSLEPGNLEETRYF.

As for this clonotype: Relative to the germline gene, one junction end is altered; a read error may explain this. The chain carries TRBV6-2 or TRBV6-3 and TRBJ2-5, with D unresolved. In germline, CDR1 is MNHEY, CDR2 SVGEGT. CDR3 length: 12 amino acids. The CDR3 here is CTSCNSQETQNF. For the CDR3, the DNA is TGTACCAGCTGCAACAGCCAAGAGACCCAGAACTTC.

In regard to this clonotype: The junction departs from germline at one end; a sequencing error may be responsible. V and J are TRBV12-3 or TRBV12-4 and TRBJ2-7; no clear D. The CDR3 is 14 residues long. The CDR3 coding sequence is TGTGACAGCAGTTTGCTGGCAGGCACCTACGAGCAATACTTC. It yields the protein CDSSLLAGTYEQYF.

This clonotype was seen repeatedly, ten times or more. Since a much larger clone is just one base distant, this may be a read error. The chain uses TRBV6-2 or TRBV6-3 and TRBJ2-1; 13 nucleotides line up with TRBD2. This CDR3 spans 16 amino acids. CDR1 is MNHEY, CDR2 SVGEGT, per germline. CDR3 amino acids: CANSPRTSGRANEQFF. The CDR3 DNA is TGTGCCAACAGTCCCCGGACTAGCGGGAGAGCAAATGAGCAGTTCTTC.

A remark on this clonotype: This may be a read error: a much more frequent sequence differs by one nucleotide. DNA of the CDR3: TGTACCAGCTCACCAGGCAGCACAGATACGCAGTATTTT. Its translation: CTSSPGSTDTQYF. The chain recombines TRBV18 with TRBJ2-3; no reliable D call. The CDR3 has 13 amino acids. The V gene's germline CDR1 is KGHSH and CDR2 LQKENI.

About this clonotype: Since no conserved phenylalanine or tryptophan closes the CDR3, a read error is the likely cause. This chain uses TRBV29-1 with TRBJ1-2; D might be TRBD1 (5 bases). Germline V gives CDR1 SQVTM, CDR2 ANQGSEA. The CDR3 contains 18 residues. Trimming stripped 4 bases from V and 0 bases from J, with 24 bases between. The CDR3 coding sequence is TGCAGCGTTGGGGTACCAACAGGAACTAAAGCGGCTAACTATGGCTACACCTTG. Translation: CSVGVPTGTKAANYGYTL.

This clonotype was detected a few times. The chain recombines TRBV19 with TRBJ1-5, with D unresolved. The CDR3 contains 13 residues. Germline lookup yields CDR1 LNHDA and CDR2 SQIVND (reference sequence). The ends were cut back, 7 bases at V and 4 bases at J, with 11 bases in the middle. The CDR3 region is CASTSRGNQPQHF. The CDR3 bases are TGTGCCAGTACCTCAAGAGGGAATCAGCCCCAGCATTTT.

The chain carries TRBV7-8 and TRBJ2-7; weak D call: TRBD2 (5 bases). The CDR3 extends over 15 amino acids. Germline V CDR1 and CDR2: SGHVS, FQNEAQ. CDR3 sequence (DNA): TGTGTCAGTAGGAACTTCGGGGAAACCCCTTGGGAGCAGTACTTC. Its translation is CVSRNFGETPWEQYF.

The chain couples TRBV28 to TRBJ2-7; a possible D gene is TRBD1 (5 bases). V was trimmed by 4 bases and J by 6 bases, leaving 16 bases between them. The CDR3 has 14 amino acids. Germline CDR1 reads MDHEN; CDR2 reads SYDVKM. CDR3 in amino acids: CASSSGAGMFEQYF. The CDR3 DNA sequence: TGTGCCAGCAGTTCTGGGGCAGGGATGTTCGAGCAGTACTTC.

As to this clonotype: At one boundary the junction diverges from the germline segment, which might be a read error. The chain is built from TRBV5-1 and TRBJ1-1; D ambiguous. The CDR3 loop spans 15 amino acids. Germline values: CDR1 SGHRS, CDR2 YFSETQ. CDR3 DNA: TGCACCAGCAGACCTGGCGTAGGATTGAAGACTGAAGCTTTCTTT. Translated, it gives CTSRPGVGLKTEAFF.

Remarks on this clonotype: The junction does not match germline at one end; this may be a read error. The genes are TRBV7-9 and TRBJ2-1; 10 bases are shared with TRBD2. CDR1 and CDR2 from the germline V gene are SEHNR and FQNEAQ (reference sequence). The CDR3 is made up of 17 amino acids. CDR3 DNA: TGTGCCAGCAGCCGGACTAGCGGACAACTAAACTGCAATGAGCTGTTCTTC. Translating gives CASSRTSGQLNCNELFF.

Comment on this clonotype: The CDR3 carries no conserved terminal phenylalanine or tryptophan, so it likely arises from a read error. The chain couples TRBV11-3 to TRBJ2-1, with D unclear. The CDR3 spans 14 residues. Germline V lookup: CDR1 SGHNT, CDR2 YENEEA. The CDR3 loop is CASSLDVSNNEQFL. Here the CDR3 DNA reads TGTGCCAGCAGCCTAGACGTCTCGAACAATGAGCAGTTCTTG.

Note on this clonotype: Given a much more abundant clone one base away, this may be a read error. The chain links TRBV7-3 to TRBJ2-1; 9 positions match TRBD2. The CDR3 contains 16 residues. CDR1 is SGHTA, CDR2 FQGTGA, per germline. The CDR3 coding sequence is TGTGTCAGCAGCTTGGCTGGCGGGAGGGTTGTTCATGAGCAGTTCTTC. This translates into CVSSLAGGRVVHEQFF.

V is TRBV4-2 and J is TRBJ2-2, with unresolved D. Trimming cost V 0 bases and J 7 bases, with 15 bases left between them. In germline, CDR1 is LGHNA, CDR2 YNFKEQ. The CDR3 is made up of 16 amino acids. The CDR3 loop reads CASSQEWRECSGELFF. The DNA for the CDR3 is TGTGCCAGCAGCCAAGAATGGCGTGAGTGCAGCGGGGAGCTGTTTTTT.

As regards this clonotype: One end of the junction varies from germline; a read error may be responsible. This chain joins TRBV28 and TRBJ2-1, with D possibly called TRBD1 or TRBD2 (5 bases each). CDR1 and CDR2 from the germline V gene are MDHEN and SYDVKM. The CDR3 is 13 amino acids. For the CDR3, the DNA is TGTGCCAGCAGCTCCTCCCTGGGACGCCCCGGGTCCTTC. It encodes CASSSSLGRPGSF.